This TCR beta chain is from a study of CD8+ T cells in alopecia areata. V was pared by 3 bases and J by 6 bases, with 7 bases between. Germline V CDR1 and CDR2: MNHNS, SASEGT. The CDR3 runs to 12 residues. The treatment here: oral pan-JAK inhibitor, 5-10 mg twice daily. RNA, once extracted, was reverse transcribed into cDNA for use as the sequencing template. Sequencing used immunoSEQ multiplex PCR; TCRdb keeps in-frame clones, though not all of them. The sample consists of roughly 250,000 clones, 60% of them appearing once. This chain connects TRBV6-1 to TRBJ2-3; possible D gene TRBD1, 5 bases. The sample here was CD4+ T cells sorted from blood, taken at approximately week 51, from a patient treated with tofacitinib. This TCR derives from a human donor with alopecia areata. CDR3 amino acids: CASSDRADTQYF. The CDR3 DNA is TGTGCCAGCAGTGACAGGGCGGATACGCAGTATTTT.